The 18 T cell receptor beta chains below were found in one sample sequenced in a study of T-cell reconstitution after alpha-beta-depleted transplantation in children. Preparation of the TCRbeta library involved a method that used unique molecular identifiers. TCRdb ran MiXCR on the PCR reads and lists one entry per CDR3 protein. Of around 380,000 distinct CDR3 sequences in the sample, approximately 11% are singletons; the top ten hold roughly 5%. This material consisted of PBMCs from the stem cell graft donor, taken from the stem cell graft. These receptors were obtained from a human donor who donated a stem cell graft to a child with acute myeloid leukemia.

This clonotype was recorded a few times. The CDR3 sequence is CATSRKRQELAKNIQYF. The CDR3 region has the DNA TGTGCCACCAGCCGAAAACGACAGGAACTAGCCAAAAACATTCAGTACTTC. The chain links TRBV15 to TRBJ2-4, with D possibly being TRBD1 (6 bases). This CDR3 comprises 17 residues. V gave up 5 bases and J gave up 0 bases, with 17 bases separating them. CDR1 and CDR2 from the germline V gene are LNHNV and YYDKDF (reference sequence). Full variable domain (outside the CDR3, taken from reference TRBV15 and TRBJ2-4): DAMVIQNPRYQVTQFGKPVTLSCSQTLNHNVMYWYQQKSSQAPKLLFHYYDKDFNNEADTPDNFQSRRPNTSFCFLDIRSPGLGDTAMYLCATSRKRQELAKNIQYFGAGTRLSVL.

This clonotype was observed a few times. V gene TRBV18 combines with J gene TRBJ2-7, with TRBD2 identical over 8 bases. The CDR3 sequence is 16 residues long. Germline CDR1 is KGHSH and CDR2 is LQKENI. The V gene end was trimmed by 2 bases and the J gene end by 0 bases; junction bases not matched to a gene: 6. In DNA, the CDR3 is TGTGCCAGCTCACCAAACCGCGGGAGGAACTCCTACGAGCAGTACTTC. Protein: CASSPNRGRNSYEQYF.

This clonotype has only a few counts. This chain links TRBV20-1 with TRBJ2-1, with 8 positions matching TRBD1. Germline CDR1 DFQATT, CDR2 SNEGSKA (reference sequence). The CDR3 has 14 residues. The CDR3, as DNA: TGCAGAGTTGAGGACAGGGAGCGGTACAATGAGCAGTTCTTC. It yields the protein CRVEDRERYNEQFF.

V usage is TRBV29-1 and J usage is TRBJ2-7; a weak D match, TRBD1 (5 bases). The V and J ends lost 4 bases and 0 bases respectively, with 10 bases between them. CDR1 is SQVTM, CDR2 ANQGSEA, per germline. The CDR3 length is 13 residues. The DNA of the CDR3 is TGCAGCGTTGGACAGTCGAGCTCCTACGAGCAGTACTTC. Its translation: CSVGQSSSYEQYF.

This clonotype occurred a few times. This chain connects TRBV15 to TRBJ2-5; possible D gene TRBD1, 6 bases. Germline lookup yields CDR1 LNHNV and CDR2 YYDKDF (reference sequence). The CDR3 is 14 residues long. The germline V and J ends were trimmed by 0 bases and 5 bases, with 10 bases remaining between them. CDR3 bases: TGTGCCACCAGCAGAGATCGCAGGGGTGAGACCCAGTACTTC. Translating gives CATSRDRRGETQYF.

This clonotype was seen only a few times. V is TRBV20-1 and J is TRBJ1-5; D is unclear. Germline CDR1 is DFQATT and CDR2 is SNEGSKA (reference sequence). This CDR3 region has 14 residues. The V gene lost 0 bases and the J gene lost 4 bases, with 10 bases spanning the gap. The CDR3 sequence: CSARDPGGNQPQHF. DNA for the CDR3: TGCAGTGCTAGAGATCCAGGCGGGAATCAGCCCCAGCATTTT.

A few counts support this clonotype. The chain uses TRBV6-5 and TRBJ1-5, with D unclear. Trimming removed 7 bases from V and 4 bases from J, with 14 bases in between. The CDR3 sequence is 14 residues long. The germline V gene has CDR1 MNHEY and CDR2 SVGAGI. CDR3 residues: CASNSMDGNQPQHF. CDR3 sequence (DNA): TGTGCCAGCAATTCAATGGACGGAAATCAGCCCCAGCATTTT.

There are a few counts of this clonotype. The CDR3 DNA sequence: TGTGCCAGCAGCTTAGAGGCAGGGTGGGAGCAGTACTTC. It is translated as CASSLEAGWEQYF. This chain uses TRBV7-2 with TRBJ2-7, with a weak D call TRBD1 (5 bases). Germline CDR1 is SGHTA and CDR2 is FQGNSA. V was clipped by 1 base and J by 7 bases, with 11 bases between them. The CDR3 consists of 13 residues.

This clonotype was picked up many times. This chain uses TRBV5-1 with TRBJ1-1; no reliable D call. The germline V gene encodes CDR1 SGHRS and CDR2 YFSETQ. V lost 3 bases and J 0 bases, leaving 21 bases between the germline ends. The CDR3 is 18 amino acids. DNA for the CDR3: TGCGCCAGCAGCTCGGCCCCGATTCAACCTGGCTTGAACACTGAAGCTTTCTTT. Translated: CASSSAPIQPGLNTEAFF.

This clonotype was observed many times. The rearrangement uses TRBV10-3 and TRBJ2-3; 8 bases match TRBD2. CDR1 ENHRY and CDR2 SYGVKD come from the germline V gene. CDR3 size: 13 residues. J was trimmed by 5 bases and V by 7 bases; bases with no gene match: 5. The CDR3 is CAITGRGGDTQYF. CDR3 nucleotides: TGTGCCATCACCGGACGGGGGGGAGATACGCAGTATTTT.

This chain uses TRBV9 with TRBJ1-5; D uncertain. The V gene's germline CDR1 is SGDLS and CDR2 YYNGEE. The ends were cut back, 0 bases at V and 2 bases at J, with 9 bases in the middle. The CDR3 spans 15 residues. CDR3 residues: CASSVAAGGNQPQHF. As DNA, the CDR3 is TGTGCCAGCAGCGTAGCGGCCGGAGGCAATCAGCCCCAGCATTTT.

This clonotype occurred once. The chain recombines TRBV11-2 with TRBJ2-2; 8 nucleotides align to TRBD2. The CDR3 extends over 15 amino acids. Unmatched junction bases numbered 4, after V lost 2 bases and J lost 5 bases. The germline CDR1 and CDR2 sequences are SGHAT and FQNNGV. This CDR3 reads CASSLQLAATGELFF. CDR3 nucleotides: TGTGCCAGCAGCTTACAACTAGCGGCTACCGGGGAGCTGTTTTTT.

This clonotype was seen a handful of times. V usage is TRBV29-1 and J usage is TRBJ2-1; D unclear. Between the trimmed V and J ends, which lost 3 bases and 9 bases, there was a span of 9 bases. This CDR3 is built from 11 residues. Germline V lookup: CDR1 SQVTM, CDR2 ANQGSEA. In DNA, the CDR3 is TGCAGCGTTGAGGCCCATATTGAGCAGTTCTTC. Its translation: CSVEAHIEQFF.

The V gene is TRBV6-1, the J gene TRBJ2-3, with D perhaps TRBD1 or TRBD2 (5 bases each). Trimming took 0 bases from V and 1 from J, leaving 8 bases between them. In germline, CDR1 is MNHNS, CDR2 SASEGT. This CDR3 has 15 amino acids. The CDR3 here is CASSEARDGTDTQYF. The DNA for the CDR3 is TGTGCCAGCAGTGAAGCGAGGGACGGCACAGATACGCAGTATTTT.

This clonotype showed up just a few times. The J gene is TRBJ1-1, the V gene TRBV12-3 or TRBV12-4; a possible D gene is TRBD1 (5 bases). This CDR3 is 14 amino acids long. Trimming took off 3 bases at V and 5 bases at J, with 13 bases between the two ends. In DNA, the CDR3 is TGTGCCAGCAGTTTCGGAGGGGAAGGGACTGAAGCTTTCTTT. Its protein product is CASSFGGEGTEAFF.

This chain uses TRBV10-3 with TRBJ2-3; a possible D gene is TRBD2 (6 bases). The V end lost 0 bases, the J end lost 0 bases, and 7 bases lay between the germline ends. Germline-derived CDR1 and CDR2 are ENHRY and SYGVKD. There are 15 residues in the CDR3. The DNA for the CDR3 is TGTGCCATCAGTGAGTCGGCGGGGAGCACAGATACGCAGTATTTT. Translated: CAISESAGSTDTQYF.

The rearrangement joins TRBV19 to TRBJ1-5; D call uncertain. Between the trimmed V and J ends, which lost 7 bases and 0 bases, there was a span of 7 bases. Germline loops: CDR1 LNHDA, CDR2 SQIVND (reference sequence). This CDR3 has 13 residues. The CDR3 here is CASTHNSNQPQHF. CDR3 DNA sequence: TGTGCCAGTACCCATAATAGCAATCAGCCCCAGCATTTT.

Worth noting for this clonotype: This clone may be a read error of a much larger clone one base away. The chain recombines TRBV12-3 or TRBV12-4 with TRBJ1-1; D might be TRBD1 (6 bases). CDR3 length: 16 amino acids. The CDR3 is CASSPLGRGRYTVAFF. DNA of the CDR3: TGTGCCAGCAGTCCTCTGGGGCGGGGGCGATACACTGTAGCTTTCTTT.